What follows are 13 T cell receptor beta chains derived from one specimen sequenced in a study of T cells after yellow fever vaccination. One entry per CDR3 protein results from TCRdb running MiXCR on the 5' RACE reads. Of approximately 340,000 distinct CDR3 sequences listed, roughly 8.7% are singletons. This material consisted of PBMCs, taken on the day of the first yellow fever vaccination. These receptors were obtained from a man between 18 and 35 years old who received the YFV17D yellow fever vaccine.

This chain connects TRBV29-1 to TRBJ2-3, with 8 bases aligning to TRBD2. Germline lookup yields CDR1 SQVTM and CDR2 ANQGSEA. CDR3 size: 14 residues. V shed 6 bases, J shed 5 bases, and the junction held 10 bases outside the gene matches. CDR3 sequence: CSVTYGGGLDTQYF. Written as DNA, the CDR3 is TGCAGCGTCACGTACGGGGGGGGTTTAGATACGCAGTATTTT.

The rearrangement uses TRBV7-9 and TRBJ2-3; D unresolved. This CDR3 spans 15 amino acids. Germline CDR1 reads SEHNR; CDR2 reads FQNEAQ (reference sequence). Trimming removed 1 base at V and 4 bases at J, with 12 bases between. The CDR3 is CASSLGRSQPDTQYF. CDR3 coding DNA: TGTGCCAGCAGCTTAGGCCGGAGCCAGCCAGATACGCAGTATTTT.

In nucleotides, the CDR3 is TGTGCCAGCAGCCCCCTAGCGGGGGAGTTCAATGAGCAGTTCTTC. It codes for CASSPLAGEFNEQFF. The chain recombines TRBV12-3 or TRBV12-4 with TRBJ2-1, with TRBD2 identical over 10 bases. CDR3 length: 15 residues. The trim removed 6 bases at V and 6 bases at J, leaving 8 bases unmatched.

This clonotype showed up just a few times. The chain links TRBV24-1 to TRBJ2-2; unclear D gene. The germline V gene has CDR1 KGHDR and CDR2 SFDVKD. The CDR3 covers 11 residues. V lost 12 bases, J lost 15 bases, and 19 bases lay in between. CDR3 coding DNA: TGTGCCTCAGTCTACACCGGTCGCATGTTTTTT. Translated, it gives CASVYTGRMFF.

The CDR3 reads CASSSTGGYGYTF. The DNA for the CDR3 is TGTGCCAGCAGCTCAACAGGGGGCTATGGCTACACCTTC. J is TRBJ1-2 and V is TRBV7-9; 8 bases line up with TRBD1. With 4 bases clipped from V and 4 bases from J, the junction kept 2 bases outside the gene matches. The CDR3 is 13 residues long. Germline loops: CDR1 SEHNR, CDR2 FQNEAQ (reference sequence).

V usage is TRBV6-2 or TRBV6-3 and J usage is TRBJ2-7; D not certain. The CDR3 spans 13 residues. With 9 bases removed from V and 3 bases from J, the gap between germline ends came to 15 bases. Germline loops: CDR1 MNHEY, CDR2 SVGEGT. The CDR3 region has the DNA TGTGCCAGTTCAGTTACGCGATTCTACGAGCAGTACGTC. This gives the protein CASSVTRFYEQYV.

Many counts were recorded for this clonotype. V gene TRBV5-1 combines with J gene TRBJ2-2; 9 bases align to TRBD1. There are 16 residues in the CDR3. Trimming took 0 bases from V and 6 from J; bases not matched to a gene: 6. CDR1 SGHRS and CDR2 YFSETQ come from the germline V gene. The CDR3 region has the DNA TGCGCCAGCAGCTTGGCTGGACAGGGGTTGTCCGGGGAGCTGTTTTTT. Its translation is CASSLAGQGLSGELFF.

This clonotype was counted between two and nine times. The chain recombines TRBV28 with TRBJ1-5; D unclear. V was trimmed by 5 bases and J by 1 base, leaving 12 bases between them. The length of the CDR3 is 15 residues. Germline assignment: CDR1 MDHEN and CDR2 SYDVKM. The CDR3 DNA follows: TGTGCCAGCAGTGGTGCGGGATTAAGCAATCAGCCCCAGCATTTT. It is translated as CASSGAGLSNQPQHF.

The chain combines TRBV7-2 with TRBJ2-5; D call uncertain. Germline assignment: CDR1 SGHTA and CDR2 FQGNSA. The CDR3 is 15 residues long. Between the trimmed V and J ends, which lost 2 bases and 3 bases, there was a span of 13 bases. CDR3 coding DNA: TGTGCCAGCAGCTTAAGAGGCCAACGGGAAGAGACCCAGTACTTC. Its protein product is CASSLRGQREETQYF.

This chain uses TRBV28 with TRBJ1-6; D is undetermined. The CDR3 spans 16 residues. Trimming cost V 7 bases and J 8 bases, with 21 bases left between them. The germline V gene has CDR1 MDHEN and CDR2 SYDVKM. In DNA form, the CDR3 reads TGTGCCAGCACATATCCCCCCGGCTCTACAGATTCACCCCTCCACTTT. Protein product: CASTYPPGSTDSPLHF.

This clonotype has just a few counts. The rearrangement links TRBV4-1 to TRBJ2-7, with 8 bases matching TRBD1. CDR1 and CDR2 (germline): MGHRA, YSYEKL. Losses at the gene ends were 3 bases for V and 6 bases for J; bases not matched to a gene: 10. The CDR3 contains 15 residues. CDR3 in DNA: TGCGCCAGCAGCCACGAGACAGGGGCTGCGTCCGAGCAGTACTTC. Its translation is CASSHETGAASEQYF.

The chain links TRBV7-2 to TRBJ2-2; tentative D call: TRBD1 (6 bases). Germline values: CDR1 SGHTA, CDR2 FQGNSA. The CDR3 is 15 residues long. V lost 5 bases and J lost 5, with 15 bases in between. The CDR3: CASSPQTGITGELFF. In DNA, the CDR3 is TGTGCCAGCAGCCCCCAAACAGGGATAACCGGGGAGCTGTTTTTT.

This clonotype was seen only a few times. This sequence joins TRBV6-5 and TRBJ2-1; D is ambiguous. This CDR3 is 15 amino acids long. Looked up from germline, CDR1 is MNHEY and CDR2 is SVGAGI. V shed 0 bases and J shed 3 bases, with 9 bases lying between them. The CDR3 here is CASSYSGNRYNEQFF. The CDR3 bases are TGTGCCAGCAGTTACTCGGGGAACCGCTACAATGAGCAGTTCTTC.